This TCR beta chain derives from a study of blood T cells in healthy people across ages. Study conclusions and caveats: Both naive CD4+ cell counts and diversity were greater in long-lived donors than in aged donors.

The amount of total RNA extracted per sample was at least 5 micrograms. A second 7 to 11 cycle PCR used barcoded and J-beta primers. A template-switch adaptor with 12 random nucleotides tagged each cDNA molecule. TCRdb re-called the 5' RACE reads through MiXCR, storing one row per CDR3 protein. Among some 1.7 million distinct CDR3 sequences, over 25% were seen once, and the ten largest hold 6.5% to 8.5%. V gave up 3 bases and J gave up 0 bases; unmatched junction bases: 9. Germline V CDR1 and CDR2: SGHRS, YFSETQ. The CDR3 has 17 amino acids. As regards this clonotype: The antigen is undetermined.

The chain carries TRBV5-1 and TRBJ2-1; 7 bases match TRBD1. This receptor was obtained from a woman in her twenties or thirties in good health. The sequencing input was blood. The CDR3 sequence is CASSYLTRGSSYNEQFF. CDR3 coding DNA: TGCGCCAGCAGCTACCTAACCAGGGGGAGCTCCTACAATGAGCAGTTCTTC.